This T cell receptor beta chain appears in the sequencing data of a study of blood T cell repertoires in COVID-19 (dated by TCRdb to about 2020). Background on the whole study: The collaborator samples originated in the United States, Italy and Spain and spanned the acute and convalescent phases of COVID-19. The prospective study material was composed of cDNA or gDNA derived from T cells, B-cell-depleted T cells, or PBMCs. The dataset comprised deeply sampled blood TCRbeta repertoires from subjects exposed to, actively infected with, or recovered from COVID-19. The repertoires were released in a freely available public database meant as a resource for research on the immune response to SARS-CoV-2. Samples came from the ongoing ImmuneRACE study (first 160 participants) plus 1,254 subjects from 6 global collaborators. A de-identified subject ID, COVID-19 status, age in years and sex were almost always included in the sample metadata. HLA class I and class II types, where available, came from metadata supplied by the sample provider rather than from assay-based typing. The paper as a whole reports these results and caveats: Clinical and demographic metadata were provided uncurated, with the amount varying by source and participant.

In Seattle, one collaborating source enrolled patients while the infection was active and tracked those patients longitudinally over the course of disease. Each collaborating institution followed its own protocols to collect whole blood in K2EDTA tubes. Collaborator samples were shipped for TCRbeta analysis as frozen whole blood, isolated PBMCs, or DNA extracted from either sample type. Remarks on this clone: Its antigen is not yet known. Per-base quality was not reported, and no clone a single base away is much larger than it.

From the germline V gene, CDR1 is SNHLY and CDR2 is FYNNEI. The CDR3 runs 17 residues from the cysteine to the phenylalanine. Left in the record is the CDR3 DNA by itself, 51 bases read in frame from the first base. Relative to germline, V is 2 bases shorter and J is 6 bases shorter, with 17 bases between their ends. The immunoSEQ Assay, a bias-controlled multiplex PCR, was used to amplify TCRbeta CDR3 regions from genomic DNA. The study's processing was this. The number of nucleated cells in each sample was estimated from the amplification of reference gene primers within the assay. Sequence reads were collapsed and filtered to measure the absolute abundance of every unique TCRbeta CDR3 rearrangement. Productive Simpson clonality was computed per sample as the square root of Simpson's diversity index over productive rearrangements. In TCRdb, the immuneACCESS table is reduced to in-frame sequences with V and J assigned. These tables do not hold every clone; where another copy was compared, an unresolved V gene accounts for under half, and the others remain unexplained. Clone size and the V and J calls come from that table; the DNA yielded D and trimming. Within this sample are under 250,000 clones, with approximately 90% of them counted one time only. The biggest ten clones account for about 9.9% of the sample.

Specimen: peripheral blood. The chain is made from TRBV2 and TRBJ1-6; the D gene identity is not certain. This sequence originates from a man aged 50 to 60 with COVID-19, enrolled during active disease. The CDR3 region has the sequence CASSESTHRARNSPLHF. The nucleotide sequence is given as TGTGCCAGCAGTGAAAGTACTCATCGCGCCCGTAATTCACCCCTCCACTTT.